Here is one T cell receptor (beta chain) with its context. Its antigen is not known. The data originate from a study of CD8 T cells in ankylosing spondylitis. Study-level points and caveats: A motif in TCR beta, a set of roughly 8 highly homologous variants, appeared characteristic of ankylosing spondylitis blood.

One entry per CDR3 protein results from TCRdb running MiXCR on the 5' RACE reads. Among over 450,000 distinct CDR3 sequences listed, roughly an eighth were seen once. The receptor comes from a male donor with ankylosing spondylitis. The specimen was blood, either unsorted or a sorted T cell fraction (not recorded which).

Here the CDR3 reads CASSEFLDNEQFF. CDR3 coding DNA: TGTGCCAGCAGTGAATTCCTCGACAATGAGCAGTTCTTC. V and J are TRBV6-1 and TRBJ2-1, with D uncertain. Trimming left V 2 bases short and J 5 bases short, with 7 bases between. This CDR3 spans 13 amino acids. Germline V CDR1 and CDR2: MNHNS, SASEGT.